The source of this TCR beta chain is a study of kidney transplant recipient with SARS-CoV-2 infection. TCRdb itself ran the reads through MiXCR, one entry per CDR3 protein. The sample carries 200,000 to 300,000 distinct CDR3 sequences, 25% to 30% recorded once. The length of the CDR3 is 13 residues. Germline V gene sequence: CDR1 KGHSH, CDR2 LQKENI. About this clonotype itself: This may come from a read error, since a much larger clone is one base off.

This TCR was recovered from a male patient in his 30s who had COVID-19 and was a kidney transplant recipient. Some of these T cells may belong to the graft donor. The chain has TRBV18 and TRBJ2-5, with D possibly being TRBD1 (6 bases). The sample consisted of a blood sample, taken at baseline and between days 110 and 120 from a kidney transplant recipient. CDR3 sequence reads: CPSSERTEETQYF. The CDR3 nucleotides are TGTCCCAGCTCAGAGAGGACAGAAGAGACCCAGTACTTC.